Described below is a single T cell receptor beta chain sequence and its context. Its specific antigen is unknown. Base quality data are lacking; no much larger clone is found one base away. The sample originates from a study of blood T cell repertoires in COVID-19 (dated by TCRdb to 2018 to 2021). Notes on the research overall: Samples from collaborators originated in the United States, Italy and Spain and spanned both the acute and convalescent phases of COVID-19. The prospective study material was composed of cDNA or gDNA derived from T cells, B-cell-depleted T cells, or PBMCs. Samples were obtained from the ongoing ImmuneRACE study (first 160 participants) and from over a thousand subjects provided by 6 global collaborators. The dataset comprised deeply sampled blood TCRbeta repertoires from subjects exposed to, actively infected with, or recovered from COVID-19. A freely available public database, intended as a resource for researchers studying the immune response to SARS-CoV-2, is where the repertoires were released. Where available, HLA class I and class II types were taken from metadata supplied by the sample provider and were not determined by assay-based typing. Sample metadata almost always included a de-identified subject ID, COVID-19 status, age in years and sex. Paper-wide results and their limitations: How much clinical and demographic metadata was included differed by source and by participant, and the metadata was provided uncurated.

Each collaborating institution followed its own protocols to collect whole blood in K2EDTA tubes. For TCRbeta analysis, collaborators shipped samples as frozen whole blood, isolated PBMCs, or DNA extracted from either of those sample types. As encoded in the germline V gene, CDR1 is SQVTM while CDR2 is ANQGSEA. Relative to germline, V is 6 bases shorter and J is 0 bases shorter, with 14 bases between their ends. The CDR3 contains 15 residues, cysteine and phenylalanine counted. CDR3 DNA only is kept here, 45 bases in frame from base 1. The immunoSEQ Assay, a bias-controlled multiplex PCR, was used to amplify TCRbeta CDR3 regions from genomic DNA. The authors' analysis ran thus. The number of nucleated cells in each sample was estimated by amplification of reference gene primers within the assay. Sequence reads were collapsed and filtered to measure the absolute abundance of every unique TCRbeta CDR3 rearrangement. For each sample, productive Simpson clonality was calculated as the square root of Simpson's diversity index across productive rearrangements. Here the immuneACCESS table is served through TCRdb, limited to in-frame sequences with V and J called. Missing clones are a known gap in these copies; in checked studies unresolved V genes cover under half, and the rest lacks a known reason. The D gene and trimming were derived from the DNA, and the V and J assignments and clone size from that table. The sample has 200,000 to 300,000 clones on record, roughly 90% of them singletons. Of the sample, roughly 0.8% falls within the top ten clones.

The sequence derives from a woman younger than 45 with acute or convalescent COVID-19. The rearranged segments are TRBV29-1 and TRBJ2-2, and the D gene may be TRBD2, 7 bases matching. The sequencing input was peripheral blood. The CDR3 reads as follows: CSVIGGETNTGELFF. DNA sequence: TGCAGCGTCATAGGGGGGGAGACGAACACCGGGGAGCTGTTTTTT.